This TCR beta chain came from a study of shared clonotypes between healthy human individuals. Study-wide context: With ages of 18 to 49, the donors were a couple of women and a few men.

Assay used: immunoSEQ multiplex PCR; TCRdb lists only in-frame clones, some missing. The repertoire holds more than 2 million clones, with more than 90% as singletons. This clone was recorded once. V was cut by 3 bases and J by 2 bases, with 4 bases left in between. Germline loops: CDR1 GTSNPN, CDR2 SVGIG (reference sequence). The CDR3 runs 11 residues. This sequence joins TRBV30 and TRBJ2-5; D remains unclear. The sequenced sample consisted of naive CD4+ T cells sorted from blood. Noted subset: CD45RA+ positively selected. The sequence was collected from a man aged 18-30 years in good health. The CDR3 region is CAWRVQETQYF. The CDR3 nucleotides are TGTGCCTGGAGAGTTCAAGAGACCCAGTACTTC.